This T cell receptor beta chain originates from a study of shared clonotypes between healthy human individuals. V lost 1 base and J 2 bases, leaving 7 bases between the germline ends. CDR1 is SGHAT and CDR2 is FQNNGV in the germline V gene. The CDR3 contains 14 residues. TCRdb's copy holds only in-frame clones and misses some; the assay was immunoSEQ multiplex PCR. Found here are about 600,000 clones, more than 95% of them singletons; the top ten hold about 0.057%. The chain couples TRBV11-2 to TRBJ2-3; no reliable D call. Sequenced input: naive CD4+ T cells sorted from blood. Documented subset: CD45RA+ positively selected. The receptor was isolated from a woman between 25 and 40 years old in good health. The CDR3 DNA sequence: TGTGCCAGCAGCTTAGCCCTATACACAGATACGCAGTATTTT. Its protein product is CASSLALYTDTQYF.